Shown below are 13 T cell receptor beta chains from a single sample sequenced in a study of cytomegalovirus exposure and HLA in healthy donors. Primers included in the PCR were 60 Vbeta and 13 Jbeta primers. Produced via immunoSEQ multiplex PCR; TCRdb's table is partial and in-frame only. The sample includes over 80,000 clones, roughly four fifths seen only once; the top ten take around 5.2%. The sequenced material came from PBMCs. The receptors shown here come from a man aged 35 to 55 in good health and CMV-seropositive.

J is TRBJ2-4 and V is TRBV6-1; a possible D gene is TRBD2 (6 bases). Trimming shortened V by 2 bases and J by 1 base, and 6 bases separated the two germline ends. The CDR3 spans 14 residues. Per germline, CDR1 MNHNS and CDR2 SASEGT. CDR3 protein: CASSELAAKNIQYF. CDR3 in DNA: TGTGCCAGCAGTGAACTAGCGGCCAAAAACATTCAGTACTTC.

The rearrangement joins TRBV23-1 to TRBJ1-2, with D unclear. TRBV23-1 is sorted into the ORF group, with uncertain function. Trimming took 3 bases from V and 5 from J, leaving 10 bases between them. The CDR3 has 13 residues. CDR3 loop: CASSQRLRYGYTF. The CDR3 bases are TGCGCCAGCAGTCAGCGTCTGCGGTATGGCTACACCTTC.

This clone has just a few counts. This chain uses TRBV18 with TRBJ2-7; D is possibly TRBD2 (6 bases). The CDR3 is 14 residues long. V gave up 0 bases and J gave up 4 bases, with 10 bases separating them. Looked up from germline, CDR1 is KGHSH and CDR2 is LQKENI. CDR3 residues: CASSPPGLLYEQYF. The DNA for the CDR3 is TGTGCCAGCTCACCACCAGGACTACTTTACGAGCAGTACTTC.

The chain has TRBV10-3 and TRBJ1-5; D gene ambiguous. The CDR3 spans 12 residues. CDR1 is ENHRY, CDR2 SYGVKD, per germline. Trimming removed 0 bases at V and 10 bases at J, with 7 bases between. The CDR3 sequence is CAISESRGPQHF. For the CDR3, the DNA is TGTGCCATCAGTGAGTCGCGAGGACCCCAGCATTTT.

This clone is a singleton in its sample. V is TRBV6-4 and J is TRBJ2-3, with D hard to call. Looked up from germline, CDR1 is MRHNA and CDR2 is SNTAGT. V gave up 8 bases and J gave up 1 base, with 13 bases separating them. CDR3 length equals 14 residues. The CDR3 reads CASSRGAGTDTQYF. Written as DNA, the CDR3 is TGTGCCAGCTCGCGAGGCGCCGGCACAGATACGCAGTATTTT.

This rearrangement joins TRBV7-9 to TRBJ1-2; possibly TRBD1 for D (6 bases). Deletions cut 4 bases from V and 6 bases from J, with 9 bases between. Germline CDR1 reads SEHNR; CDR2 reads FQNEAQ (reference sequence). The CDR3 totals 12 residues. The CDR3 loop is CASSSRQDGYTF. In nucleotides, the CDR3 is TGTGCCAGCAGCTCCAGACAGGATGGCTACACCTTC.

This sequence joins TRBV4-2 and TRBJ2-5; TRBD1 matches 8 bases. The end of the DNA aligns better with TRBJ2-7, so the J call may be wrong. CDR3 size: 15 residues. Germline V gene sequence: CDR1 LGHNA, CDR2 YNFKEQ. This chain's CDR3 is CASSQARDRTYEQYF. The CDR3 DNA reads as TGTGCCAGCAGCCAGGCCCGGGACAGGACCTACGAGCAGTACTTC.

This clone was seen once. V usage is TRBV19 and J usage is TRBJ2-1; tentatively, D is TRBD2 (6 bases). CDR1 and CDR2 from the germline V gene are LNHDA and SQIVND (reference sequence). CDR3 length equals 17 residues. Trimming pared 1 base from V and 0 bases from J, leaving 13 bases between. CDR3 loop: CASSIVGGSISYNEQFF. As DNA, the CDR3 is TGTGCCAGTAGTATAGTCGGAGGGTCAATCTCCTACAATGAGCAGTTCTTC.

This clone is a singleton in its sample. The chain carries TRBV6-6 and TRBJ2-2, with TRBD2 matching over 10 bases. V trimming: 5 bases; J trimming: 8 bases; junction bases outside the gene matches: 2. This CDR3 contains 13 residues. The germline gives CDR1 MNHNY, CDR2 SVGAGI (reference sequence). CDR3 residues: CASSRTSGGELFF. Written as DNA, the CDR3 is TGTGCCAGCAGTCGGACTAGCGGAGGGGAGCTGTTTTTT.

The genes are TRBV7-2 and TRBJ1-1; D call uncertain. Germline-derived CDR1 and CDR2 are SGHTA and FQGNSA. This CDR3 contains 15 residues. Trimming took 6 bases from V and 7 from J, leaving 21 bases between them. The CDR3 loop reads CASSKIVGPAGEAFF. In DNA, the CDR3 is TGTGCCAGCAGTAAAATAGTAGGACCGGCGGGTGAAGCTTTCTTT.

This clone was seen only a few times. The V and J genes are TRBV6-1 and TRBJ2-7; 9 bases match TRBD1. With V trimmed by 2 bases and J by 1 base, 3 bases remained unmatched. CDR1 MNHNS and CDR2 SASEGT come from the germline V gene. CDR3 length equals 15 residues. Here the CDR3 DNA reads TGTGCCAGCAGTGAATTGGGACAGGGATCCTACGAGCAGTACTTC. This translates into CASSELGQGSYEQYF.

The chain combines TRBV19 with TRBJ1-2, with a weak D call TRBD1 (6 bases). Germline values: CDR1 LNHDA, CDR2 SQIVND (reference sequence). The CDR3 runs to 15 residues. Trimming pared 9 bases from V and 2 bases from J, leaving 19 bases between. CDR3 DNA sequence: TGTGCCAGCTTTAAAAGGGACACCAGCAACTATGGCTACACCTTC. Translation gives CASFKRDTSNYGYTF.

The rearrangement uses TRBV7-3 and TRBJ2-3; TRBD2 might be the D (7 bases). Germline V gives CDR1 SGHTA, CDR2 FQGTGA. This CDR3 region has 14 residues. The germline V and J ends were trimmed by 5 bases and 4 bases, with 13 bases remaining between them. CDR3 sequence reads: CASSHGGRADTQYF. The CDR3 coding sequence is TGTGCCAGCAGCCACGGGGGGCGCGCAGATACGCAGTATTTT. The full variable domain, with the rest looked up from reference TRBV7-3 and TRBJ2-3, is GAGVSQTPSNKVTEKGKYVELRCDPISGHTALYWYRQSLGQGPEFLIYFQGTGAADDSGLPNDRFFAVRPEGSVSTLKIQRTERGDSAVYLCASSHGGRADTQYFGPGTRLTVL.